These T cell receptor beta chains were read from a single sample in a study of Graves' ophthalmopathy and Graves' hyperthyroidism. MiXCR, applied by TCRdb to the multiplex PCR reads, yields one record per CDR3 protein. Of over a million distinct CDR3 sequences listed, about 38% were seen once; the top ten hold over 8.5%. Sequenced sample: peripheral blood or thyroid tissue (not recorded which). These receptor sequences come from an adult man with Graves' hyperthyroidism. Both conserved end residues are part of each CDR3. The D gene is left open where the match is weak. Clone size, where shown, is once, few, many, or a class for clones that have expanded.

v_gene	j_gene	abundance	d_gene	CDR3aa	CDR3nt
TRBV20-1	TRBJ2-5	few	.	CSARIETTWGRETQYF	TGCAGTGCTAGGATAGAGACAACCTGGGGGCGAGAGACCCAGTACTTC
TRBV6-2/TRBV6-3	TRBJ2-2	.	.	CASSYPLGTATGELFF	TGTGCCAGCAGTTACCCGCTCGGGACTGCAACCGGGGAGCTGTTTTTT
TRBV2	TRBJ1-5	.	TRBD1	CASGQDGQPQHF	TGTGCCAGCGGACAGGACGGGCAGCCCCAGCATTTT
TRBV10-3	TRBJ1-1	.	.	CATSGTSRGTRNTEAFF	TGTGCCACCAGTGGAACCTCGCGGGGGACGCGTAACACTGAAGCTTTCTTT
TRBV10-3	TRBJ1-5	.	TRBD1	CASSNGQGGNQPQHF	TGTGCCAGTTCAAACGGCCAGGGGGGCAATCAGCCCCAGCATTTT
TRBV19	TRBJ2-3	.	.	CASSLTTRTDIPDTQYF	TGTGCCAGTAGTTTAACCACCCGGACAGATATCCCAGATACGCAGTATTTT
TRBV4-1	TRBJ1-1	.	TRBD1	CASSSRDRDTEAFF	TGCGCCAGCAGCAGCCGGGACAGGGACACTGAAGCTTTCTTT
TRBV5-8	TRBJ1-5	.	.	CASSLESWAGGPQHF	TGTGCCAGCAGCTTGGAGTCCTGGGCGGGGGGGCCCCAGCATTTT
TRBV20-1	TRBJ1-1	.	.	CSAKWGAWDTEAFF	TGCAGTGCTAAGTGGGGCGCGTGGGACACTGAAGCTTTCTTT
TRBV9	TRBJ1-1	once	TRBD1	CASSAEQGSVTEAFF	TGTGCCAGCAGCGCCGAACAGGGGTCGGTGACTGAAGCTTTCTTT
TRBV20-1	TRBJ2-3	.	.	CSARAFTDTQYF	TGCAGTGCTAGAGCGTTCACAGATACGCAGTATTTT
TRBV7-2	TRBJ2-5	few	.	CASSLREFRETQYF	TGTGCCAGCAGCTTACGAGAATTTAGAGAGACCCAGTACTTC
TRBV7-2	TRBJ1-2	many	.	CASSSELGYTF	TGTGCCAGCAGCTCCGAACTTGGCTACACCTTC
TRBV7-9	TRBJ1-1	.	TRBD1	CASGSRAGGNTEAFF	TGTGCCAGCGGGTCTAGGGCAGGGGGCAACACTGAAGCTTTCTTT
TRBV10-3	TRBJ2-6	.	.	CAISYSISGANVLTF	TGTGCCATCAGTTACTCAATCTCTGGGGCCAACGTCCTGACTTTC
TRBV5-4	TRBJ1-2	many	.	CASSVGTFQGYTF	TGTGCCAGCAGCGTCGGGACATTTCAGGGCTACACCTTC
TRBV7-2	TRBJ2-6	.	TRBD1	CASSPTGGRTEAF	TGTGCCAGCAGCCCGACAGGGGGCCGGACTGAAGCTTTC
TRBV10-2	TRBJ2-5	many	TRBD2	CASRRTSGVYETQYF	TGCGCCAGCAGGCGGACTAGCGGGGTGTACGAGACCCAGTACTTC
TRBV6-1	TRBJ1-2	many	.	CASSEWAGDGYTF	TGTGCCAGCAGTGAATGGGCCGGGGACGGCTACACCTTC
TRBV10-3	TRBJ1-1	.	TRBD1	CAISGDSHTEAFF	TGTGCCATCAGTGGGGACAGCCACACTGAAGCTTTCTTT
TRBV6-5	TRBJ2-5	many	TRBD2	CASSSRTSGETQYF	TGTGCCAGCAGTTCGAGGACTAGTGGAGAGACCCAGTACTTC
TRBV7-2	TRBJ1-1	.	TRBD1	CASRNPSLGTANTEAFF	TGTGCCAGCCGTAACCCAAGCCTCGGGACAGCAAACACTGAAGCTTTCTTT
TRBV20-1	TRBJ2-5	.	.	CSAPGHEETQYF	TGCAGTGCCCCGGGACACGAAGAGACCCAGTACTTC
TRBV10-3	TRBJ1-1	few	.	CAISESGGEAFF	TGTGCCATCAGTGAGTCGGGCGGTGAAGCTTTCTTT
TRBV20-1	TRBJ2-5	.	TRBD2	CSAPVVLAGQETQYF	TGCAGTGCTCCCGTGGTTTTAGCGGGGCAAGAGACCCAGTACTTC
TRBV20-1	TRBJ2-7	.	.	CSARAGLYEQYF	TGCAGTGCTAGAGCGGGACTCTACGAGCAGTACTTC
TRBV6-2/TRBV6-3	TRBJ1-4	few	.	CASTRYLGTNEKLFF	TGTGCCAGCACCCGATACCTGGGAACTAATGAAAAACTGTTTTTT
TRBV5-1	TRBJ1-2	.	TRBD1	CASRTGTDPLNYGYTF	TGCGCCAGCAGGACCGGGACAGACCCCCTAAACTATGGCTACACCTTC
TRBV7-8	TRBJ2-5	many	.	CASSLDGLRSQYF	TGTGCCAGCAGCTTAGACGGCCTACGATCCCAGTACTTC
TRBV5-1	TRBJ1-1	few	.	CASSRPGSNSEAFF	TGCGCCAGCAGCCGGCCGGGCTCCAACAGTGAAGCTTTCTTT
TRBV7-2	TRBJ1-5	.	.	CASSPRVGPEQPQHF	TGTGCCAGCAGCCCTAGAGTGGGGCCCGAGCAGCCCCAGCATTTT
TRBV10-2	TRBJ1-5	many	.	CASWRGGSQPQHF	TGCGCCAGCTGGAGGGGGGGTAGTCAGCCCCAGCATTTT
TRBV12-3/TRBV12-4	TRBJ2-5	few	.	CASSYWTDPGETQYF	TGTGCCAGCAGCTATTGGACGGATCCCGGGGAGACCCAGTACTTC
TRBV7-9	TRBJ1-1	few	.	CASSSEMNSEAFF	TGTGCCAGCAGCTCAGAGATGAACTCTGAAGCTTTCTTT
TRBV6-4	TRBJ2-5	many	TRBD2	CASSDSLAGQETQYF	TGTGCCAGCAGTGACAGCCTAGCGGGCCAAGAGACCCAGTACTTC
TRBV5-6	TRBJ1-4	.	.	CASSSPRQGYEKLFF	TGTGCCAGCAGCTCCCCCCGGCAGGGCTATGAAAAACTGTTTTTT